These T cell receptor beta chains were read from a single sample in a study of PD-L1 blockade in urothelial cancer. Repertoires were generated with immunoSEQ multiplex PCR, while TCRdb's copy carries only in-frame clones and drops some. This sample has tens of thousands of clones; 84% occur once, and the top ten carry approximately 10%. Specimen: PBMCs, collected around atezolizumab (anti-PD-L1) treatment. The receptors were gathered from a woman aged 70-85 years with urothelial cancer. Each CDR3 is given with its conserved first and last residue. Fields, in order: D gene, V gene, clone size, J gene, CDR3 protein, CDR3 DNA. The D gene is left open where the match is weak. Where a row states a size, it is once, few, many or the class of an expanded clone; other rows omit it.

TRBD2	TRBV5-1	NA	TRBJ2-3	CASSLGPSGGGTDTQYF	TGCGCCAGCAGCTTGGGACCTAGCGGGGGTGGCACAGATACGCAGTATTTT
TRBD1	TRBV6-5	NA	TRBJ2-7	CASTQGITYEQYF	TGTGCCAGTACACAGGGGATTACCTACGAGCAGTACTTC
NA	TRBV2	NA	TRBJ1-1	CASSGGRDTEAFF	TGTGCCAGCAGTGGAGGGCGGGACACTGAAGCTTTCTTT
NA	TRBV5-1	NA	TRBJ2-7	CASRRGSEQYF	TGCGCCAGCAGACGGGGGTCCGAGCAGTACTTC
TRBD2	TRBV18	NA	TRBJ2-7	CASSPIGAGGLEQYF	TGTGCCAGCTCACCAATAGGGGCGGGAGGTCTCGAGCAGTACTTC
TRBD2	TRBV5-4	NA	TRBJ2-7	CASSRGLAGGSGEQYF	TGTGCCAGCAGTCGGGGACTAGCGGGAGGTTCGGGGGAGCAGTACTTC
NA	TRBV16	NA	TRBJ1-5	CAAGFGNQPQHF	TGTGCCGCGGGGTTTGGCAATCAGCCCCAGCATTTT
NA	TRBV28	few	TRBJ2-2	CASSPRALNTGELFF	TGTGCCAGCAGCCCGAGGGCCTTAAACACCGGGGAGCTGTTTTTT
NA	TRBV5-8	NA	TRBJ2-3	CASSLQGGSTDTQYF	TGTGCCAGCAGCTTGCAAGGCGGGAGCACAGATACGCAGTATTTT
NA	TRBV7-9	NA	TRBJ1-3	CASSLEGGGLLNSGNTIYF	TGTGCCAGCAGCTTAGAGGGTGGAGGCCTACTGAACTCTGGAAACACCATATATTTT
TRBD1	TRBV4-2	many	TRBJ2-2	CASSRDRANTGELFF	TGTGCCAGCAGCCGAGACAGGGCGAACACCGGGGAGCTGTTTTTT
NA	TRBV21-1	NA	TRBJ2-1	CASPEGGKYNEQFF	TGTGCCAGCCCGGAGGGTGGGAAGTACAATGAGCAGTTCTTC
NA	TRBV11-2	NA	TRBJ1-2	CASSLERETGGYTF	TGTGCCAGCAGCTTAGAACGGGAGACCGGTGGCTACACCTTC
NA	TRBV10-2	NA	TRBJ2-5	CASSDRGAWRETQYF	TGCGCCAGCAGTGACAGGGGGGCTTGGCGCGAGACCCAGTACTTC
TRBD2	TRBV5-1	once	TRBJ2-2	CASSYGGITGELFF	TGCGCCAGCAGCTACGGGGGGATTACCGGGGAGCTGTTTTTT
TRBD1	TRBV5-1	NA	TRBJ1-4	CASRTGSTNEKLFF	TGCGCCAGCAGGACAGGGTCAACTAATGAAAAACTGTTTTTT
TRBD1	TRBV28	NA	TRBJ1-5	CASSSGQGDQPQHF	TGTGCCAGCAGCTCCGGACAGGGGGATCAGCCCCAGCATTTT
NA	TRBV7-9	once	TRBJ1-2	CASSYPDRRDGYTF	TGTGCCAGCAGCTACCCAGACAGACGGGATGGCTACACCTTC